This T cell receptor (beta chain) was recovered during a study of blood T cell repertoires in COVID-19 (TCRdb year 2020). For context, the study as a whole: The collaborator samples originated in the United States, Italy and Spain and spanned the acute and convalescent phases of COVID-19. Deeply sampled blood TCRbeta repertoires from subjects exposed to, actively infected with, or recovered from COVID-19 were included in the dataset. Nearly every sample came with metadata listing a de-identified subject ID, COVID-19 status, age in years and sex. The prospective study material was composed of cDNA or gDNA derived from T cells, B-cell-depleted T cells, or PBMCs. The samples were drawn from two sources: the first 160 participants of the ongoing ImmuneRACE study, and 950 to 1,500 subjects contributed by 6 global collaborators. The repertoires were released in a freely available public database intended as a resource for research on the immune response to SARS-CoV-2. Where available, HLA class I and class II types were taken from metadata supplied by the sample provider and were not determined by assay-based typing.

Of note for this clone: Its antigen is unknown. No much larger clonotype is one base removed from it; base qualities were not supplied.

From the cysteine up to the phenylalanine, the CDR3 has a length of 15 residues. Left in the record is the CDR3 DNA by itself, 45 bases read in frame from the first base. Trimming leaves V shorter by 2 bases and J shorter by 4 bases, with the junction holding 8 bases beyond the gene matches. TCRbeta CDR3 regions were amplified from genomic DNA using the immunoSEQ Assay, a bias-controlled multiplex PCR. The study's processing was this. The number of nucleated cells in each sample was estimated from the amplification of reference gene primers within the assay. To quantify the absolute abundance of each unique TCRbeta CDR3 rearrangement, sequence reads were collapsed and filtered. Productive Simpson clonality was computed per sample as the square root of Simpson's diversity index over productive rearrangements. TCRdb provides this immuneACCESS table in a form limited to in-frame rearrangements. Some clones are lacking; in checked studies, under half of them reflect an unresolved V gene, and why the rest are absent is not known. V, J and clone size were drawn from that table, and D and trimming were deduced from the DNA. Within this sample are 50,000 to 65,000 clones, with about 85% of them counted one time only. The top ten clonotypes cover roughly 5% of the sample.

Whole blood was collected in K2EDTA tubes by collaborating institutions according to the institutions' own protocols. For TCRbeta analysis, collaborator samples were shipped as frozen whole blood, as isolated PBMCs, or as DNA extracted from either sample type. Findings and caveats that apply to the study as a whole: The quantity of clinical and demographic metadata differed by source and by participant and was supplied without curation.

Here the chain combines TRBV5-7 and TRBJ1-2; 7 bases in the middle match TRBD1. TRBV5-7 has ORF status, its function being uncertain. The sequencing sample was made of peripheral blood. This sequence was found in a man between 65 and 85 years old with acute or convalescent COVID-19. The CDR3 has the sequence CASSFRQGASYGYTF. The DNA reads as follows: TGTGCCAGCAGCTTCCGACAGGGCGCGTCCTATGGCTACACCTTC.